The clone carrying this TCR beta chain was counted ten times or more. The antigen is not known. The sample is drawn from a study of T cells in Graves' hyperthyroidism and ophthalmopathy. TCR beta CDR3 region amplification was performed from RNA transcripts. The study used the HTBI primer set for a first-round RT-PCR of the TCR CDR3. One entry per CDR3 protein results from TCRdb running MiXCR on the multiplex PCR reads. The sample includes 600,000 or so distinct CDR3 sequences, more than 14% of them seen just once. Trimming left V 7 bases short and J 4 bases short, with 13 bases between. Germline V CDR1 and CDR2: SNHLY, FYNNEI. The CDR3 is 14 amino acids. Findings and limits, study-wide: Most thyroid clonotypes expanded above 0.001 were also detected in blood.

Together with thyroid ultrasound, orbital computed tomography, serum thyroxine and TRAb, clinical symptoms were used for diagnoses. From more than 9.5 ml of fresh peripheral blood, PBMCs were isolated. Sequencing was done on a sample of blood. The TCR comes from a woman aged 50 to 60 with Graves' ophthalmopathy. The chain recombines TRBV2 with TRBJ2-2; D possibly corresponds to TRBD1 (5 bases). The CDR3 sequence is CASTRGHRTGELFF. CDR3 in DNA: TGTGCCAGCACCCGAGGACACCGCACCGGGGAGCTGTTTTTT.